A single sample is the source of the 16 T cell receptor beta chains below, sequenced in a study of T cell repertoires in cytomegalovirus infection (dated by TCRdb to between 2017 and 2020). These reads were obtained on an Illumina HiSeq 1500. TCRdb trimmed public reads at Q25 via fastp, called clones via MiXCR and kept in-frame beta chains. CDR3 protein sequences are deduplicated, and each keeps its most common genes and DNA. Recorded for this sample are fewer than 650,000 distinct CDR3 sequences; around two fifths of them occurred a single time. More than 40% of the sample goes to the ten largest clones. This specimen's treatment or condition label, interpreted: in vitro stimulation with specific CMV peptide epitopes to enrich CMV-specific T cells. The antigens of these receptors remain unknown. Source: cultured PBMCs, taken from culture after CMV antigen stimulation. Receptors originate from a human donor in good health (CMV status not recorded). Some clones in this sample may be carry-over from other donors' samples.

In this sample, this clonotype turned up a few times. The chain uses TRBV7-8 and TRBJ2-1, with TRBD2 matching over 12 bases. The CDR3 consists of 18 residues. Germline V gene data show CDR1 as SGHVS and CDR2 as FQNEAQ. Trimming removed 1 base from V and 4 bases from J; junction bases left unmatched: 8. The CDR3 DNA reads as TGTGCCAGCAGCTTAGTTCCCGCAGGACTAGCGGGATACAATGAGCAGTTCTTC. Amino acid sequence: CASSLVPAGLAGYNEQFF.

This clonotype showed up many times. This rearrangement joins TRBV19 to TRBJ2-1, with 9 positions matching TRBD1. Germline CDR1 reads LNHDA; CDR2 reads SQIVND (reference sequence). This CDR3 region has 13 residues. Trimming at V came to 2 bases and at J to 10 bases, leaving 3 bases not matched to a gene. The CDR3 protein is CASSITGGFEQFF. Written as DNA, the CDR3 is TGTGCCAGTAGTATAACAGGGGGCTTCGAGCAGTTCTTC.

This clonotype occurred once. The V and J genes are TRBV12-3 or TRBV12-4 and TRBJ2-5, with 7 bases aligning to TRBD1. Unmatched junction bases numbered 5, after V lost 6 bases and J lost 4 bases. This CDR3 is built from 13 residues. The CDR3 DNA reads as TGTGCCAGCAGGACAGGGCCGCGAGAGACCCAGTACTTC. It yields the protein CASRTGPRETQYF.

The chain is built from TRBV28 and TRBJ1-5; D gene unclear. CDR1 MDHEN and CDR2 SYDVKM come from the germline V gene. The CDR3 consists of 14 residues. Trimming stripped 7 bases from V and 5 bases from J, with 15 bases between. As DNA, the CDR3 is TGTGCCAGCACCCCGGCGGGCGGTTATCAGCCCCAGCATTTT. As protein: CASTPAGGYQPQHF.

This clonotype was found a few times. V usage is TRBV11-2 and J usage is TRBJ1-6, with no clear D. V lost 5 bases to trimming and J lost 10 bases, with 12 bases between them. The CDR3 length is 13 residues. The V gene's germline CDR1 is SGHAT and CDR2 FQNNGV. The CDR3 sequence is CASSLGSGSPLHF. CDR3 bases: TGTGCCAGCAGCCTAGGATCGGGGTCACCCCTCCACTTT.

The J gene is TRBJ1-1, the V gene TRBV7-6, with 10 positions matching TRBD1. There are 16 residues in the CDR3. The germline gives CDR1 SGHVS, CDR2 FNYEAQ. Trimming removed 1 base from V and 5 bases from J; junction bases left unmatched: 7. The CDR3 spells CASSLGMGQGKTEAFF. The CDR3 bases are TGTGCCAGCAGCTTAGGGATGGGACAGGGGAAAACTGAAGCTTTCTTT.

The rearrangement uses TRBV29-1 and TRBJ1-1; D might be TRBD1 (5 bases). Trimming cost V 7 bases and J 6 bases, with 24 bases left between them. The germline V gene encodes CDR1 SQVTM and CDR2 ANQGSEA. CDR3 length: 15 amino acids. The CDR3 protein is CSAERGPNIIAEAFF. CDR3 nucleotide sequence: TGCAGCGCTGAGAGGGGACCGAACATAATCGCTGAAGCTTTCTTT. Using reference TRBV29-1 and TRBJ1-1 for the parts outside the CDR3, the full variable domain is SAVISQKPSRDICQRGTSLTIQCQVDSQVTMMFWYRQQPGQSLTLIATANQGSEATYESGFVIDKFPISRPNLTFSTLTVSNMSPEDSSIYLCSAERGPNIIAEAFFGQGTRLTVV.

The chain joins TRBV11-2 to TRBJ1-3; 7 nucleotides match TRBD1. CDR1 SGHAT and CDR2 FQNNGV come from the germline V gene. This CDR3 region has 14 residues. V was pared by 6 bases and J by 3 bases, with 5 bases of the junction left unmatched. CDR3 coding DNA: TGTGCCAGCAGACGACAGGGCTTTGGAAACACCATATATTTT. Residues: CASRRQGFGNTIYF.

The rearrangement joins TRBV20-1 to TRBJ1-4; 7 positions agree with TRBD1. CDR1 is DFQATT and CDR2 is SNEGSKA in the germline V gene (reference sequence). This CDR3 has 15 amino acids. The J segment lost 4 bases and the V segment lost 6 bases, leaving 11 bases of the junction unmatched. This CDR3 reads CSAPPGGDSNEKLFF. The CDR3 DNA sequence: TGCAGTGCGCCCCCGGGGGGGGACAGTAATGAAAAACTGTTTTTT.

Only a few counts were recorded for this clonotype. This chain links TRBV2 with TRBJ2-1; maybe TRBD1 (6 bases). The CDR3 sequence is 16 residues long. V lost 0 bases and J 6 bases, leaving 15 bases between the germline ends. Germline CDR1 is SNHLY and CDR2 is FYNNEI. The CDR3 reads CASSEAGQGIRNEQFF. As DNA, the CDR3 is TGTGCCAGCAGTGAAGCCGGGCAGGGGATTCGCAATGAGCAGTTCTTC.

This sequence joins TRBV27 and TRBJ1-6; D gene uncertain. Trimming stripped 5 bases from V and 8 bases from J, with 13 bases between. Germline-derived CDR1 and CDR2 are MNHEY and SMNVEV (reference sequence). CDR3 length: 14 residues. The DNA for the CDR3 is TGTGCCAGCAGTCCCCCCGGGGTGTATTCACCCCTCCACTTT. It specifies CASSPPGVYSPLHF.

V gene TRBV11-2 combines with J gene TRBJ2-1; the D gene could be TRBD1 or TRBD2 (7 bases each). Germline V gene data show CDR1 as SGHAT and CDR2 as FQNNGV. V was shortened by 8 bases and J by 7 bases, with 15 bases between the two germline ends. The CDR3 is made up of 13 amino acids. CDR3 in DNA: TGTGCCAGCGGGGAGGGGGCGGCTAATGAGCAGTTCTTC. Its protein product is CASGEGAANEQFF. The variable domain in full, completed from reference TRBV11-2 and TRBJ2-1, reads EAGVAQSPRYKIIEKRQSVAFWCNPISGHATLYWYQQILGQGPKLLIQFQNNGVVDDSQLPKDRFSAERLKGVDSTLKIQPAKLEDSAVYLCASGEGAANEQFFGPGTRLTVL.

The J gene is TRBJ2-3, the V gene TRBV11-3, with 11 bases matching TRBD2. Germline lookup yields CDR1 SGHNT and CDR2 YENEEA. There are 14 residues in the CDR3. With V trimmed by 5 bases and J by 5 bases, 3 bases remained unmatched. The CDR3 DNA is TGTGCCAGCAGCGCAGGACTAGCGGGAGATACGCAGTATTTT. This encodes CASSAGLAGDTQYF.

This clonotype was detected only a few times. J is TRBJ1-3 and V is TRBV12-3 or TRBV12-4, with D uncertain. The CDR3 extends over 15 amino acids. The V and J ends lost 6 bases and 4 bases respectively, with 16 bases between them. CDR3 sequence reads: CASRRGVNVGNTIYF. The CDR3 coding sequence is TGTGCCAGCAGGCGCGGCGTGAATGTCGGAAACACCATATATTTT.

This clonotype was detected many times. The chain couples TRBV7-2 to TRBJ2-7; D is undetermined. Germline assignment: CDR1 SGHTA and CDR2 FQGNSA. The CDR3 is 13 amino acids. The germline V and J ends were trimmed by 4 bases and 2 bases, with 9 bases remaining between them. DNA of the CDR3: TGTGCCAGCAGCTCTCGACCCCCCTACGAGCAGTACTTC. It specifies CASSSRPPYEQYF.

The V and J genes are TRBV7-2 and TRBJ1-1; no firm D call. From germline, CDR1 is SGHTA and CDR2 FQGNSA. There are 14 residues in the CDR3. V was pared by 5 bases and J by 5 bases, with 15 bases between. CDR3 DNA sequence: TGTGCCAGCAGCCGTTCCGGGTTCCTTACTGAAGCTTTCTTT. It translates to CASSRSGFLTEAFF.